These T cell receptor beta chains were read from a single sample in a study of CXCR3-negative and CXCR3-positive naive CD8 T cells. No DNA is given; TCRdb re-called the 5' RACE reads and lists each CDR3 protein once. With more than 40,000 distinct CDR3 sequences in the sample, the ten largest clones hold 1.5% to 2%. The sequencing input was naive CXCR3- CD8+ T cells from blood. These receptors were taken from a human donor in good health. Some clones in this sample may be carry-over from other donors' samples. Both conserved end residues are part of each CDR3. Clone size is shown for a subset of rows, as once, few, many or a class of expanded clone.

TRBJ2-3 | TRBV5-4 | - | CASSKGLAGTDTQYF
TRBJ2-1 | TRBV28 | - | CASSLVNEQFF
TRBJ2-1 | TRBV2 | - | CASSTGPLYYNEQFF
TRBJ1-1 | TRBV6-5 | - | CASSYVENTEAFF
TRBJ2-2 | TRBV27 | - | CASSSSPGPYTGELFF
TRBJ2-3 | TRBV2 | - | CASSDNWDSTDTQYF
TRBJ1-2 | TRBV7-2 | - | CASTTGWLVGYTF
TRBJ1-4 | TRBV15 | - | CATQGRAATNEKLFF
TRBJ2-7 | TRBV7-9 | - | CASSPQVWQGAYEQYF
TRBJ2-1 | TRBV4-3 | - | CASSQDPDGTAYNEQFF
TRBJ2-3 | TRBV7-3 | - | CASSLSFAASTDTQYF
TRBJ1-1 | TRBV7-3 | - | CASAGKGNTEAFF
TRBJ1-2 | TRBV7-3 | - | CASSPLVAVAGYGYTF
TRBJ1-2 | TRBV14 | - | CASSLQDRNYGYTF
TRBJ1-1 | TRBV7-9 | - | CASSLNTGGTEAFF
TRBJ2-7 | TRBV5-1 | - | CASSVRDPRDEQYF
TRBJ1-5 | TRBV7-8 | - | CASSTRTGGYQPQHF
TRBJ1-6 | TRBV28 | - | CASSGNSPLHF
TRBJ2-7 | TRBV6-5 | - | CASSYGTSGGTYEQYF
TRBJ2-1 | TRBV23-1 | - | CARRRQGRLCCNEQFF
TRBJ1-1 | TRBV11-2 | - | CASSQPNRAPNTEAFF
TRBJ2-2 | TRBV29-1 | medium-sized | CSATPQGAGELFF
TRBJ1-1 | TRBV12-3/TRBV12-4 | - | CASSLMVRGDEAFF
TRBJ2-1 | TRBV4-1 | - | CASSQELAALYNEQFF
TRBJ2-3 | TRBV7-2 | - | CASSYLLADTQYF
TRBJ2-7 | TRBV4-1 | - | CASGTGSEQYF
TRBJ2-2 | TRBV7-9 | - | CANPRTGTGELFF
TRBJ1-1 | TRBV4-1 | - | CASSPRQGRTEAFF
TRBJ2-2 | TRBV7-8 | - | CASSLPYTGELFF
TRBJ1-1 | TRBV4-3 | - | CASSQDRTLNEAFF
TRBJ2-3 | TRBV7-8 | - | CASSLGTGDPDTQYF
TRBJ1-1 | TRBV4-3 | - | CASSQGTGGVTEAFF
TRBJ2-1 | TRBV20-1 | - | CSARDSGGATEQFF
TRBJ1-5 | TRBV7-9 | - | CASSTRQNQPQHF
TRBJ1-1 | TRBV12-3/TRBV12-4 | - | CASTEGGAINTEAFF
TRBJ1-2 | TRBV4-3 | - | CASSQVRGDGYTF
TRBJ2-7 | TRBV6-2/TRBV6-3 | - | CASSWAYEQYF
TRBJ2-6 | TRBV5-3 | - | CARSFPGGSSGANVLTF
TRBJ1-1 | TRBV27 | - | CASSFRDSWEAFF
TRBJ2-1 | TRBV4-3 | - | CASSQGGREQFF
TRBJ1-2 | TRBV20-1 | - | CSAPEPGQGGDGYTF
TRBJ2-7 | TRBV20-1 | - | CSARDPGRGQIPGEQYF
TRBJ2-3 | TRBV29-1 | - | CSVITVGERTDTQYF
TRBJ2-1 | TRBV14 | - | CASSQVGSMNEQFF
TRBJ2-5 | TRBV29-1 | - | CSVVYRTDFQETQYF
TRBJ2-5 | TRBV27 | - | CASSFRAVPQETQYF